This TCR beta chain was obtained from a study of metastatic and nonmetastatic thyroid tumors. Each patient came to thyroid surgery without any prior treatment (of any kind). By share of the sample, this clone is medium-sized. Its antigen is as yet unknown. Through MiXCR, TCRdb re-clonotyped the PCR reads. The table lists approximately 30,000 clones, around 30% of them singletons. The CDR3 length is 13 residues. V lost 6 bases and J lost 6; bases outside the gene matches: 10. The germline gives CDR1 DFQATT, CDR2 SNEGSKA (reference sequence). Study results and caveats: For both blood and tumor, malignant thyroid tumors reportedly showed significantly higher TCR beta diversity than benign nodules did.

The J gene is TRBJ1-2, the V gene TRBV20-1; 7 nucleotides align to TRBD1. The sample taken for sequencing was blood. This sequence originates from a female donor with papillary thyroid cancer or a benign thyroid nodule (not recorded which). Some clones in this sample may be carry-over from other donors' samples. The CDR3 loop reads CSAVKDRVDGYTF. The CDR3 nucleotides read TGCAGTGCCGTTAAAGACAGGGTGGATGGCTACACCTTC.